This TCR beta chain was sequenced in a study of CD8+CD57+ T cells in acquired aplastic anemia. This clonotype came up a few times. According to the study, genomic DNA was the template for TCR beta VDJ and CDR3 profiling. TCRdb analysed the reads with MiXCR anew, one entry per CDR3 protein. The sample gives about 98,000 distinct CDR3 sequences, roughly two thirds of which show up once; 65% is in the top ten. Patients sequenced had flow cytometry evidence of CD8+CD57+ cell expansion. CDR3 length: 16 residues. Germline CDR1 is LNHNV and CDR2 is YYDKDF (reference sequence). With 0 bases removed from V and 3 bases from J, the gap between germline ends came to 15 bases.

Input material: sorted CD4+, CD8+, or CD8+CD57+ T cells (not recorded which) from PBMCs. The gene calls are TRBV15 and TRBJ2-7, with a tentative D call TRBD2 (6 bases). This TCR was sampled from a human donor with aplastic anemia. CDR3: CATSRERAGKIYEQYF. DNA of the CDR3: TGTGCCACCAGCAGAGAGAGGGCGGGGAAAATCTACGAGCAGTACTTC.